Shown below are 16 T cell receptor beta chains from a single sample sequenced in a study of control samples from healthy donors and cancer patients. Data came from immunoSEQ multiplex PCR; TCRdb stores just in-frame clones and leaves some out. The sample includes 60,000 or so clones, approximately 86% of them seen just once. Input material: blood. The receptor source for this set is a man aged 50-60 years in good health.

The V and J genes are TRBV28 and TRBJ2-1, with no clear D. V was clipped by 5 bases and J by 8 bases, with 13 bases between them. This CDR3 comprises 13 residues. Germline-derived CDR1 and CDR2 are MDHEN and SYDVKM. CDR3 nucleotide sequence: TGTGCCAGCAGTGTAGGTGGCCGATATGAGCAGTTCTTC. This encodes CASSVGGRYEQFF.

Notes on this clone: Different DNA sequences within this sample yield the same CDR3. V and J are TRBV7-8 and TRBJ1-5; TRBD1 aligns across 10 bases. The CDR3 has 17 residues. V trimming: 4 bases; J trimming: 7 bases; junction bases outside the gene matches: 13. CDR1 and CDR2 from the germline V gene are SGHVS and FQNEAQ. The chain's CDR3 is CASSSIPDRTGGQPQHF. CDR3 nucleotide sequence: TGTGCCAGCAGCTCGATACCGGATCGGACAGGGGGGCAGCCCCAGCATTTT.

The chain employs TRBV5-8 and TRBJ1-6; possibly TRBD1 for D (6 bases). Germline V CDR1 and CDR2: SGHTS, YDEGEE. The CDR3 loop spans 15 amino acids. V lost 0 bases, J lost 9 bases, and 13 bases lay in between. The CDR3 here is CASSLGSGAGSPLHF. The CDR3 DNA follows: TGTGCCAGCAGCTTGGGATCAGGGGCGGGTTCACCCCTCCACTTT.

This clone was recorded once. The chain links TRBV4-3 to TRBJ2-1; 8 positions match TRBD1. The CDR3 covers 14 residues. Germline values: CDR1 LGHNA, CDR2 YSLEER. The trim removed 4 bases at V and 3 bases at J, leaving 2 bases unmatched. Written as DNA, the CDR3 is TGCGCCAGCAGCCGAGGACAGGGCTACAATGAGCAGTTCTTC. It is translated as CASSRGQGYNEQFF.

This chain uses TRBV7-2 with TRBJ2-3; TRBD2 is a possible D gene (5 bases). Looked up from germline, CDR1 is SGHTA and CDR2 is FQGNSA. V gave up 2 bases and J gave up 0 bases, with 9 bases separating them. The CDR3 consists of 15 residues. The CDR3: CASSLLAPSTDTQYF. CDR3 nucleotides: TGTGCCAGCAGCTTATTAGCGCCCAGCACAGATACGCAGTATTTT.

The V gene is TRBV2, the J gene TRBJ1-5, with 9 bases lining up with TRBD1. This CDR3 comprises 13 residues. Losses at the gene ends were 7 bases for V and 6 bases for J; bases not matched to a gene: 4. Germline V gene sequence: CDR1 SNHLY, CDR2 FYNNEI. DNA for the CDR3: TGTGCCAGCACCCTGACAGGGGGTCAGCCCCAGCATTTT. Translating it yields CASTLTGGQPQHF.

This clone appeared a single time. The CDR3 region is CASAPTGHLYEQYF. The DNA for the CDR3 is TGTGCCAGCGCACCCACGGGACACCTATACGAGCAGTACTTC. The chain recombines TRBV19 with TRBJ2-7, with D perhaps TRBD1 (6 bases). Trimming removed 9 bases from V and 4 bases from J, with 19 bases in between. The CDR3 covers 14 residues. CDR1 and CDR2 from the germline V gene are LNHDA and SQIVND (reference sequence).

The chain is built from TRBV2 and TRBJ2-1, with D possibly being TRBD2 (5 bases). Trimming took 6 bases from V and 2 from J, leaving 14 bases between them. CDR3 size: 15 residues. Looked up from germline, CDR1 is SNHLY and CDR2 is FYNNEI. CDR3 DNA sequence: TGTGCCAGCAGAGAGACTATAGAGGCCTACAATGAGCAGTTCTTC. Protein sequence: CASRETIEAYNEQFF.

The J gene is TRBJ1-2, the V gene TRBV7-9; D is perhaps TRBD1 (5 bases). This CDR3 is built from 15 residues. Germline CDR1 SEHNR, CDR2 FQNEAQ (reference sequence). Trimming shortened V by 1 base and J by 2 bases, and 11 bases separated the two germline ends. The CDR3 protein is CASSLGGRYNYGYTF. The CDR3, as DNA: TGTGCCAGCAGCTTAGGGGGACGCTACAACTATGGCTACACCTTC.

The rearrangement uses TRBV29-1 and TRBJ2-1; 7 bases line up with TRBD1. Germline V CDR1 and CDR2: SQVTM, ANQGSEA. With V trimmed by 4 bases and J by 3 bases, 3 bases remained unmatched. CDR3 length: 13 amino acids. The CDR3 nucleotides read TGCAGCGTTGTGGGACAGAACTACAATGAGCAGTTCTTC. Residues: CSVVGQNYNEQFF.

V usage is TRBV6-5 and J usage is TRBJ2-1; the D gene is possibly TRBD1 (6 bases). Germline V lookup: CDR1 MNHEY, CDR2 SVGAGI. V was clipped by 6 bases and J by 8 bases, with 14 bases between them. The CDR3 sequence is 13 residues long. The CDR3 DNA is TGTGCCAGCAGCCAGATACAGGGCTATGAGCAGTTCTTC. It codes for CASSQIQGYEQFF.

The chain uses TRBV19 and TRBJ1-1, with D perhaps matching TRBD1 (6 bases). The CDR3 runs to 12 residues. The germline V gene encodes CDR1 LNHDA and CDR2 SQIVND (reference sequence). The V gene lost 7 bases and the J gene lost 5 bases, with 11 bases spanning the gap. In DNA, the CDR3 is TGTGCCAGTAATAAAGGGACAACTGAAGCTTTCTTT. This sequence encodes CASNKGTTEAFF. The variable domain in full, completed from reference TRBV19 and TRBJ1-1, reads DGGITQSPKYLFRKEGQNVTLSCEQNLNHDAMYWYRQDPGQGLRLIYYSQIVNDFQKGDIAEGYSVSREKKESFPLTVTSAQKNPTAFYLCASNKGTTEAFFGQGTRLTVV.

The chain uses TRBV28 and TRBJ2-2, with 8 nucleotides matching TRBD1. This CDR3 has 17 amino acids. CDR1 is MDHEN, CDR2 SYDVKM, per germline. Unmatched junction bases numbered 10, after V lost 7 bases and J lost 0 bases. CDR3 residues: CASTPDRDASNTGELFF. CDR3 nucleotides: TGTGCCAGCACCCCGGACAGGGACGCATCGAACACCGGGGAGCTGTTTTTT.

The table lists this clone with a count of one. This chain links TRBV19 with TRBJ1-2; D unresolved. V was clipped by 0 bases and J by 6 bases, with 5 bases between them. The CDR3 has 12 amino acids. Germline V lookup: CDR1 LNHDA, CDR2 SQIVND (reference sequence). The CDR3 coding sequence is TGTGCCAGTAGTATAGAGGGTGATGGCTACACCTTC. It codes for CASSIEGDGYTF.

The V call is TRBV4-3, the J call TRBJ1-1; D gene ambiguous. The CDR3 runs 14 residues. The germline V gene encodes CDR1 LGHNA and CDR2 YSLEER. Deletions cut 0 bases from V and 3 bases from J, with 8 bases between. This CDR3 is CASSQEGRDTEAFF. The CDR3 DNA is TGCGCCAGCAGCCAAGAAGGGAGGGACACTGAAGCTTTCTTT.

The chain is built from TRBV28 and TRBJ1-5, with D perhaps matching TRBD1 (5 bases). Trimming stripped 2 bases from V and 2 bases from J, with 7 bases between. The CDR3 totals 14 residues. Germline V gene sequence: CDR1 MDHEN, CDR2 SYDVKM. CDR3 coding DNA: TGTGCCAGCAGTTTAACGGGGGGCAATCAGCCCCAGCATTTT. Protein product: CASSLTGGNQPQHF.